This record looks at one T cell receptor beta chain sequence and its context. The data were obtained in a study of cytomegalovirus exposure and HLA in healthy donors. Study summary: In an early release, HLA-typed donors contributed roughly 85 million unique TCR sequences.

In the PCR, 60 Vbeta and 13 Jbeta primers were used. Assay used: immunoSEQ multiplex PCR; TCRdb lists only in-frame clones, some missing. This table has 150,000 to 200,000 clones, 9.5% appearing once. Germline CDR1 reads SEHNR; CDR2 reads FQNEAQ (reference sequence). V was trimmed by 0 bases and J by 8 bases, leaving 7 bases between them. The CDR3 is 12 residues long. The material sequenced was PBMCs. The TCR sequence derives from a woman between 25 and 40 years old in good health and CMV-seropositive. The V gene is TRBV7-9, the J gene TRBJ2-5; maybe TRBD1 (6 bases). The CDR3 DNA follows: TGTGCCAGCAGCTTAGCAGGGGGTACCCAGTACTTC. It specifies CASSLAGGTQYF.